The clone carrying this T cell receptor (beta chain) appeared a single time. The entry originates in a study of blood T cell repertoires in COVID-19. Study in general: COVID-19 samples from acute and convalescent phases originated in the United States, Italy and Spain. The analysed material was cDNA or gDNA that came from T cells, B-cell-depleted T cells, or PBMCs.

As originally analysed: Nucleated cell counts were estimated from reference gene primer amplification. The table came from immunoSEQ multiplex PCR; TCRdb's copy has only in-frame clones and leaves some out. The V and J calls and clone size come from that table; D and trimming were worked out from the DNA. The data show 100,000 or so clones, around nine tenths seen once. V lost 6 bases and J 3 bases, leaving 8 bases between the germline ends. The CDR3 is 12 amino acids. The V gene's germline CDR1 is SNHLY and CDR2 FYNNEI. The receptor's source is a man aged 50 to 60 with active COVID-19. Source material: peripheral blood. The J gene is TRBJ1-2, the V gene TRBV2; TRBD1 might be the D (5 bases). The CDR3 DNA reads TGTGCCAGCAGGACAGACGACTATGGCTACACCTTC. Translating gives CASRTDDYGYTF.